This T cell receptor (beta chain) was sequenced in a study of blood T cell repertoires in COVID-19. This table comes from immunoSEQ multiplex PCR, and its TCRdb copy is limited to in-frame clones, with some not included. The table has 30,000 to 35,000 clones, roughly 87% seen once. Sequencing used peripheral blood. The receptor was isolated from a man of 80 years or more with acute or convalescent COVID-19.

The CDR3: CASSVAPHQGKFGTKQFF. For the CDR3, the DNA is TGCGCCAGCAGCGTCGCTCCCCACCAGGGGAAATTTGGGACCAAGCAGTTCTTC. The chain is built from TRBV5-1 and TRBJ2-1; the D gene is possibly TRBD1 (6 bases). This CDR3 has 18 residues. Germline CDR1 and CDR2: SGHRS and YFSETQ. V dropped 4 bases and J dropped 11 bases, with 31 bases sitting between them.